This T cell receptor (beta chain) appears in the sequencing data of a study of regulatory T cells in long-lasting Graves disease (dated by TCRdb to the early 2020s). Study-level background: Newly diagnosed Graves' disease patients had taken antithyroid drugs for less than 3 months. The study took place in China and was registered as a clinical trial. Persistent Graves' disease patients were compared with newly diagnosed Graves' disease patients by peripheral blood TCR sequencing and RNA sequencing. A total of around 33 samples were covered by TCR sequencing, comprising 13 persistent and 20 or so newly diagnosed Graves' disease patients.

CDR1 MNHEY and CDR2 SVGAGI are derived from the germline V gene. Trimming removed 4 bases from V and 1 base from J, leaving 13 bases between the germline ends. From the cysteine through the phenylalanine, the CDR3 covers 15 amino acids. Only the CDR3 region is kept as DNA, spanning 45 bases read in frame from base 1. This clonotype was counted many times. The antigen it recognizes is unknown. Base-call qualities are not available, and no considerably larger clone is one nucleotide away. The sample's time point label, in plain terms: newly diagnosed GD, antithyroid drugs for less than 3 months. For both TCR sequencing and RNA sequencing, RNA was extracted from PBMCs in TRIzol. Graves' disease was diagnosed according to American Thyroid Association guidelines. The patients came from an endocrinology department in Xi'an, China. Each patient gave approximately 9.7 milliliters of peripheral blood, collected in an EDTA anticoagulant tube. Ficoll Paque Plus density gradient separation was used to isolate PBMCs, and no further T cell sorting was done. An Agilent 2100 Bioanalyzer and agarose gel were used to check RNA quality, while a NanoDrop 2000 measured RNA concentration.

Summary of the overall study and its limitations: Sequencing and analysis were limited to the TCR beta chain. The study examined only peripheral blood because the primary lesion, thyroid tissue, could not be accessed. Persistent Graves' disease patients showed lower TCR Shannon entropy and fewer highly expanded clones than newly diagnosed patients, suggesting clonal expansion. Persistent patients shared more public clonotypes among themselves (around 3,000) than newly diagnosed patients did (roughly 910). As a limitation, the authors acknowledged that the small sample size may reduce accuracy. Preferential use of TRBV28, TRBJ1-2 and TRBJ2-5 was observed in persistent disease, whereas TRBV20-1 and TRBJ2-1 were favored in newly diagnosed disease.

Receptors were amplified or captured by multiplex PCR. Sequencing took place on an Illumina HiSeq 4000. iRepertoire HTBI primers and Arm-PCR amplification of CDR3 regions were used to construct TCR beta libraries. Before sequencing, the PCR products underwent gel purification. For the original study's pipeline: Gene usage analysis of CDR3 amino acid clonotypes used the 60 to 80 TRBV and 14 TRBJ segments found across samples. COPE and FqMerger were used to merge the filtered high-quality paired reads into contigs. Contigs were aligned with BLAST to IMGT TRBV, TRBD and TRBJ reference genes, and CDR3 was defined per IMGT. Highly expanded clones were defined as clonotypes with a frequency above 0.1%. Repertoire diversity was measured by Shannon entropy, and V-J evenness by the Gini coefficient. Public clonotypes were defined as clonotypes shared by more than one individual. The public reads were quality trimmed at Q25 with fastp and then assembled into clones with MiXCR by TCRdb, keeping productive beta chains. CDR3 protein duplicates are merged, each entry listing the most common genes and DNA. The V and J calls, along with clone size, are taken from TCRdb and not from the paper's own processing. The sample yields around 250,000 distinct CDR3 sequences; around 20% were counted once. The top ten constitute approximately 15% of the sample.

In this chain, TRBV6-5 is recombined with TRBJ1-1, with the D gene not clear enough to name. The sequencing here drew on peripheral blood mononuclear cells (PBMCs), taken at new diagnosis, from a patient treated with antithyroid drugs. This clonotype originated in a female donor with Graves disease. The CDR3 region: CASSSFSSENTEAFF. The DNA sequence is as follows: TGTGCCAGCAGTTCTTTCTCATCAGAGAACACTGAAGCTTTCTTT.